This T cell receptor (beta chain) was identified in a study of T cell responses to AZD1222 COVID-19 vaccine. Notes on the study in general: Most donors were white British, females outnumbered males, and clonal diversity was possibly underestimated. Spike-specific TCR breadth and depth went up after people got two AZD1222 doses. The reported proportion of spike-specific TCRs targeting unmutated variant regions was nearly half.

This table comes from immunoSEQ multiplex PCR, and its TCRdb copy is limited to in-frame clones, with some not included. The sample shows some 200,000 clones, around 92% of them seen only once. Germline CDR1 reads SGHVS; CDR2 reads FNYEAQ. This CDR3 has 15 residues. The V end lost 0 bases, the J end lost 1 base, and 7 bases lay between the germline ends. Comment on this clone: The target antigen is unknown.

The gene calls are TRBV7-6 and TRBJ1-5, with D tentatively TRBD1 (5 bases). The starting material was peripheral blood, obtained on day 0 of AZD1222 vaccination. This TCR was sampled from an adult in good health. CDR3 in amino acids: CASSLARQSNQPQHF. The CDR3 DNA sequence: TGTGCCAGCAGCTTAGCGCGACAGAGCAATCAGCCCCAGCATTTT.